The 30 T cell receptor beta chains below were found in one sample sequenced in a study of blood T cell repertoires in COVID-19. The repertoire was sequenced with immunoSEQ multiplex PCR; TCRdb's copy has only in-frame clones and lacks some. Among approximately 170,000 clones listed, around four fifths were seen once. The specimen was peripheral blood. The receptors derive from a woman older than 75 with COVID-19, enrolled during active disease.

The CDR3 region has the DNA TGTGCCACCAGCATAGACAGGGGGCGACAGGATGAGCAGTTCTTC. Its translation is CATSIDRGRQDEQFF. This sequence joins TRBV15 and TRBJ2-1; TRBD1 agrees at 10 bases. Unmatched junction bases numbered 8, after V lost 4 bases and J lost 8 bases. The CDR3 has 15 amino acids. Germline V gene lookup returns CDR1 LNHNV and CDR2 YYDKDF (reference sequence).

The genes are TRBV5-1 and TRBJ2-5, with a tentative D call TRBD1 (6 bases). CDR1 and CDR2 from the germline V gene are SGHRS and YFSETQ. Trimming took 2 bases from V and 3 from J, leaving 11 bases between them. CDR3 length: 14 amino acids. This chain's CDR3 is CASSFNRVEETQYF. The DNA for the CDR3 is TGCGCCAGCAGCTTTAACAGGGTTGAAGAGACCCAGTACTTC.

The chain combines TRBV2 with TRBJ2-1; no clear D gene. Germline CDR1 and CDR2: SNHLY and FYNNEI. The CDR3 runs 13 residues. V was pared by 7 bases and J by 2 bases, with 9 bases between. CDR3 DNA: TGTGCCAGCACGTCTGAGACCTACAATGAGCAGTTCTTC. Residues: CASTSETYNEQFF.

The chain recombines TRBV5-5 with TRBJ1-6, with a weak D call TRBD1 (6 bases). The ends were cut back, 0 bases at V and 8 bases at J, with 12 bases in the middle. This CDR3 contains 15 residues. Germline V gene lookup returns CDR1 SGHKS and CDR2 YYEKEE (reference sequence). The CDR3 DNA sequence: TGTGCCAGCAGCTTGGAGGGGGGGGATTATTCACCCCTCCACTTT. It is translated as CASSLEGGDYSPLHF.

This clone was detected once. The CDR3: CATQLGTSGYNEQFF. The CDR3 nucleotides read TGTGCCACCCAGCTTGGGACTAGCGGCTACAATGAGCAGTTCTTC. The rearrangement joins TRBV7-2 to TRBJ2-1; the match to TRBD2 covers 11 bases. Germline CDR1 reads SGHTA; CDR2 reads FQGNSA. This CDR3 has 15 residues. V trimming: 10 bases; J trimming: 3 bases; junction bases outside the gene matches: 8.

The chain joins TRBV5-1 to TRBJ2-3; D might be TRBD1 (6 bases). The CDR3 runs to 13 residues. The germline CDR1 and CDR2 sequences are SGHRS and YFSETQ. V lost 0 bases to trimming and J lost 4 bases, with 6 bases between them. This chain's CDR3 is CASSLDRADTQYF. In DNA, the CDR3 is TGCGCCAGCAGCTTGGACAGGGCAGATACGCAGTATTTT. Together with reference TRBV5-1 and TRBJ2-3, the CDR3 gives the full variable domain: KAGVTQTPRYLIKTRGQQVTLSCSPISGHRSVSWYQQTPGQGLQFLFEYFSETQRNKGNFPGRFSGRQFSNSRSEMNVSTLELGDSALYLCASSLDRADTQYFGPGTRLTVL.

The chain is built from TRBV5-1 and TRBJ2-3; 9 nucleotides match TRBD1. The CDR3 runs to 15 residues. CDR1 and CDR2 from the germline V gene are SGHRS and YFSETQ. The V segment lost 4 bases and the J segment 2 bases; nucleotides outside the gene matches: 5. The CDR3 coding sequence is TGCGCCAGCAGCCGCGGGGACAGGGCCACAGATACGCAGTATTTT. It is translated as CASSRGDRATDTQYF. The full variable domain, rest sourced from reference TRBV5-1 and TRBJ2-3, is KAGVTQTPRYLIKTRGQQVTLSCSPISGHRSVSWYQQTPGQGLQFLFEYFSETQRNKGNFPGRFSGRQFSNSRSEMNVSTLELGDSALYLCASSRGDRATDTQYFGPGTRLTVL.

This clone occurred once. V and J are TRBV7-9 and TRBJ2-2, with a possible D match to TRBD2 (6 bases). Trimming removed 3 bases at V and 5 bases at J, with 16 bases between. CDR1 and CDR2 (germline): SEHNR, FQNEAQ (reference sequence). The CDR3 has 16 amino acids. For the CDR3, the DNA is TGTGCCAGCAGCTTCGGTCGCGGGGAGCGGACCGGGGAGCTGTTTTTT. It is translated as CASSFGRGERTGELFF. Full variable domain (outside the CDR3, taken from reference TRBV7-9 and TRBJ2-2): DTGVSQNPRHKITKRGQNVTFRCDPISEHNRLYWYRQTLGQGPEFLTYFQNEAQLEKSRLLSDRFSAERPKGSFSTLEIQRTEQGDSAMYLCASSFGRGERTGELFFGEGSRLTVL.

With respect to this clone: One junction end disagrees with the germline gene, perhaps due to a read error. The genes are TRBV2 and TRBJ1-6; D is unresolved. Germline lookup yields CDR1 SNHLY and CDR2 FYNNEI. The CDR3 extends over 12 amino acids. Here the CDR3 DNA reads TGTGCCAGCAGCGAAGGGCATTCACCCCTCCACTTT. This gives the protein CASSEGHSPLHF.

The V gene is TRBV18, the J gene TRBJ1-1; the match to TRBD1 covers 8 bases. V lost 4 bases to trimming and J lost 10 bases; unmatched junction nucleotides: 2. The CDR3 spans 11 residues. CDR1 and CDR2 (germline): KGHSH, LQKENI. In DNA form, the CDR3 reads TGTGCCAGCTCACGTACAGGGGGAGCTTTCTTT. Protein: CASSRTGGAFF.

This clone is a singleton in its sample. This chain connects TRBV2 to TRBJ2-3, with 7 positions matching TRBD2. The V gene's germline CDR1 is SNHLY and CDR2 FYNNEI. CDR3 length: 15 amino acids. J was trimmed by 1 base and V by 7 bases; bases with no gene match: 8. The CDR3 region has the DNA TGTGCCAGCACCCTCCTAGCGGAAGGCACAGATACGCAGTATTTT. Translation gives CASTLLAEGTDTQYF.

V and J are TRBV18 and TRBJ1-5; 7 bases map to TRBD1. Trimming cost V 8 bases and J 3 bases; bases outside gene matches: 4. This CDR3 is built from 13 residues. Germline CDR1 KGHSH, CDR2 LQKENI. CDR3 region: CASQGDSNQPQHF. The CDR3 DNA is TGTGCCAGCCAGGGGGATTCCAATCAGCCCCAGCATTTT.

The gene calls are TRBV6-2 or TRBV6-3 and TRBJ1-1; 7 bases align to TRBD1. Trimming took 5 bases from V and 4 from J; bases not matched to a gene: 10. Germline CDR1 is MNHEY and CDR2 is SVGEGT. This CDR3 is built from 15 residues. In DNA, the CDR3 is TGTGCCAGCAGTCTCACCGACAGGGTAGTCACTGAAGCTTTCTTT. Translation: CASSLTDRVVTEAFF.

The chain has TRBV12-3 or TRBV12-4 and TRBJ2-1; D gene unclear. This CDR3 has 11 amino acids. V was pared by 6 bases and J by 4 bases, with 4 bases between. CDR3 in amino acids: CASSLYNEQFF. CDR3 bases: TGTGCCAGCAGCCTGTACAATGAGCAGTTCTTC.

The CDR3 DNA reads as TGTGCCAGCAGTGTCCCCGGGACAGGGAAAGGCTACACCTTC. Encoded protein: CASSVPGTGKGYTF. This sequence joins TRBV28 and TRBJ1-2, with 9 bases that match TRBD1. CDR3 length: 14 residues. The V segment lost 5 bases and the J segment 8 bases; nucleotides outside the gene matches: 9. Germline CDR1 reads MDHEN; CDR2 reads SYDVKM.

The rearrangement links TRBV27 to TRBJ2-7; TRBD2 might be the D (5 bases). The germline CDR1 and CDR2 sequences are MNHEY and SMNVEV (reference sequence). The CDR3 runs 13 residues. V was shortened by 6 bases and J by 6 bases, with 15 bases between the two germline ends. Here the CDR3 reads CASRYGLDAEQYF. DNA for the CDR3: TGTGCCAGCAGGTATGGACTCGACGCCGAGCAGTACTTC.

This clone was observed once. Written as DNA, the CDR3 is TGTGCCAGCAGTCCTCTCCACAGGGATACTGAAGCTTTCTTT. It codes for CASSPLHRDTEAFF. The genes are TRBV6-5 and TRBJ1-1; the D gene is possibly TRBD1 (6 bases). The length of the CDR3 is 14 residues. Germline values: CDR1 MNHEY, CDR2 SVGAGI. The V gene lost 5 bases and the J gene lost 5 bases, with 15 bases spanning the gap.

The J gene is TRBJ1-4, the V gene TRBV6-1, with TRBD1 identical over 8 bases. Unmatched junction bases numbered 6, after V lost 3 bases and J lost 9 bases. CDR3 length: 14 residues. Germline V lookup: CDR1 MNHNS, CDR2 SASEGT. The chain's CDR3 is CASSDQGAVKKLFF. DNA for the CDR3: TGTGCCAGCAGTGACCAGGGGGCGGTTAAAAAACTGTTTTTT.

The V call is TRBV3-1 (or the pseudogene TRBV3-2), the J call TRBJ2-1, with D unclear. The CDR3 runs 15 residues. The germline CDR1 and CDR2 sequences are LGHDT and YNNKEL (reference sequence). The ends were cut back, 1 base at V and 6 bases at J, with 13 bases in the middle. CDR3 coding DNA: TGTGCCAGCAGCCAAGCGCTACTAAGTGTCAATGAGCAGTTCTTC. Its protein is CASSQALLSVNEQFF.

CDR3 amino acids: CASSSLAGGPGETQYF. The CDR3 nucleotides are TGCGCCAGCAGCTCCCTAGCGGGAGGGCCGGGAGAGACCCAGTACTTC. V usage is TRBV5-1 and J usage is TRBJ2-5; 12 bases agree with TRBD2. CDR3 length: 16 amino acids. Germline V gene sequence: CDR1 SGHRS, CDR2 YFSETQ. The J segment lost 4 bases and the V segment lost 3 bases, leaving 7 bases of the junction unmatched.

This clone was observed a handful of times. The chain recombines TRBV5-1 with TRBJ1-5, with D possibly TRBD1 on 5 matching bases. CDR1 SGHRS and CDR2 YFSETQ come from the germline V gene. The CDR3 has 14 residues. V was shortened by 1 base and J by 5 bases, with 10 bases between the two germline ends. The CDR3 reads CASSLQGGDQPQHF. Written as DNA, the CDR3 is TGCGCCAGCAGCTTGCAGGGCGGTGATCAGCCCCAGCATTTT.

The rearrangement uses TRBV11-2 and TRBJ2-7, with TRBD1 matching over 9 bases. The CDR3 length is 13 residues. J lost 7 bases, V lost 4 bases, and 5 bases had no gene match. The germline CDR1 and CDR2 sequences are SGHAT and FQNNGV. The CDR3 DNA follows: TGTGCCAGCAGCTACACAGGGGGCAGGGAGCAGTACTTC. Protein product: CASSYTGGREQYF.

The chain has TRBV14 and TRBJ2-2; tentatively, D is TRBD2 (6 bases). V was pared by 1 base and J by 7 bases, with 13 bases between. In germline, CDR1 is SGHDN, CDR2 FVKESK. This CDR3 comprises 15 residues. CDR3 amino acids: CASSQAWSGGGELFF. The CDR3, as DNA: TGTGCCAGCAGCCAAGCATGGTCCGGGGGCGGGGAGCTGTTTTTT.

This rearrangement joins TRBV11-2 to TRBJ1-2; TRBD1 is a possible D gene (6 bases). The germline V and J ends were trimmed by 5 bases and 7 bases, with 20 bases remaining between them. This CDR3 is 15 amino acids long. Looked up from germline, CDR1 is SGHAT and CDR2 is FQNNGV. The CDR3 spells CASSLRGYLLGGYTF. The CDR3 nucleotides are TGTGCCAGCAGCCTAAGGGGGTATCTGTTGGGTGGCTACACCTTC.

A single count supports this clone. The chain has TRBV19 and TRBJ1-4; D gene ambiguous. The germline V gene has CDR1 LNHDA and CDR2 SQIVND (reference sequence). The V and J ends lost 4 bases and 2 bases respectively, with 11 bases between them. CDR3 length: 15 residues. CDR3 bases: TGTGCCAGTAGTACCGTCGAGATGACTAATGAAAAACTGTTTTTT. It codes for CASSTVEMTNEKLFF. Drawing the rest from reference TRBV19 and TRBJ1-4, the complete variable domain is DGGITQSPKYLFRKEGQNVTLSCEQNLNHDAMYWYRQDPGQGLRLIYYSQIVNDFQKGDIAEGYSVSREKKESFPLTVTSAQKNPTAFYLCASSTVEMTNEKLFFGSGTQLSVL.

The chain uses TRBV11-2 and TRBJ1-1; D remains unclear. Trimming removed 4 bases at V and 3 bases at J, with 9 bases between. The CDR3 spans 13 residues. The V gene's germline CDR1 is SGHAT and CDR2 FQNNGV. The CDR3 sequence: CASSSTYYTEAFF. The CDR3, as DNA: TGTGCCAGCAGCTCCACCTACTACACTGAAGCTTTCTTT.

V is TRBV12-2 and J is TRBJ1-2. TRBV12-2 is given as a pseudogene. The CDR3 has 10 residues. The CDR3 is CAFGGRGYTF. CDR3 nucleotides: TGTGCGTTTGGGGGGAGAGGCTACACCTTC.

Details on this clone: The DNA is left out, because the CDR3 cannot be placed on it with certainty; the CDR3 is given as TCRdb lists it. V and J are TRBV6-5 and TRBJ1-5; the table's D call TRBD1 went unverified against the DNA. CDR1 and CDR2 from the germline V gene are MNHEY and SVGAGI. From its first to its last residue, the CDR3 has 15 amino acids. CDR3 residues: CASILGQGFGQPQHF.

The chain combines TRBV29-1 with TRBJ2-1; 9 bases line up with TRBD1. CDR3 length equals 14 residues. Germline CDR1 and CDR2: SQVTM and ANQGSEA. The V gene end was trimmed by 7 bases and the J gene end by 8 bases; junction bases not matched to a gene: 12. CDR3: CSAKNRGRLDEQFF. The CDR3 DNA reads TGCAGCGCCAAGAACAGGGGGCGGTTGGATGAGCAGTTCTTC.

The chain employs TRBV6-2 or TRBV6-3 and TRBJ2-3; 14 nucleotides align to TRBD2. The V and J ends lost 8 bases and 1 base, in that order; junction bases with no gene match: 5. Germline V lookup: CDR1 MNHEY, CDR2 SVGEGT. The CDR3 runs 16 residues. CDR3 DNA: TGTGCCAGCCGCCGACTAGCGGGGGGGCGCACAGATACGCAGTATTTT. Its protein product is CASRRLAGGRTDTQYF.